These T cell receptor beta chains were read from a single sample in a study of T cells after yellow fever vaccination. TCRdb called the 5' RACE reads again in MiXCR, with one record for every CDR3 protein. The sample contains around 300,000 distinct CDR3 sequences, approximately 12% of which appear only once. Sequenced material: CD4+ T cells sorted from PBMCs, taken 45 days after the yellow fever booster vaccination. All receptors derive from a young man who received the YFV17D yellow fever vaccine. Both conserved end residues are part of each CDR3. A D gene is named only where the DNA matches it firmly. The listing skips clone size in some rows; elsewhere it reads once, few, many or a size class.

abundance	v_gene	d_gene	j_gene	CDR3aa	CDR3nt
few	TRBV18	TRBD2	TRBJ2-1	CASSPDRGRTSGMAYNEQFF	TGTGCCAGCTCACCTGACCGGGGACGGACTAGCGGGATGGCCTACAATGAGCAGTTCTTC
once	TRBV6-5	TRBD1	TRBJ2-5	CASSYITSGTGSNETQYF	TGTGCCAGCAGTTATATTACTTCCGGGACAGGTTCTAACGAGACCCAGTACTTC
many	TRBV7-2	TRBD1	TRBJ2-2	CASCWGTGGFGELFF	TGTGCCAGCTGCTGGGGGACAGGGGGCTTCGGGGAGCTGTTTTTT
-	TRBV28	TRBD1	TRBJ2-1	CASSQPGQGTYNEQFF	TGTGCCAGCAGTCAACCGGGACAGGGAACCTACAATGAGCAGTTCTTC
-	TRBV12-3/TRBV12-4	-	TRBJ2-1	CASVPGQGGAGEQFF	TGTGCCAGCGTCCCGGGGCAGGGGGGGGCAGGAGAGCAGTTCTTC
-	TRBV4-3	-	TRBJ1-5	CASSQSDSYRQPQHF	TGCGCCAGCAGCCAGAGCGACTCGTACCGACAGCCCCAGCATTTT
-	TRBV7-9	-	TRBJ2-1	CASSQRPGTPNDNEQFF	TGTGCCAGCAGCCAGCGTCCAGGGACCCCGAACGACAATGAGCAGTTCTTC
few	TRBV7-2	-	TRBJ2-7	CASSLAVTSSTYEQYF	TGTGCCAGCAGCTTAGCGGTGACTTCCTCAACCTACGAGCAGTACTTC
-	TRBV5-1	TRBD1	TRBJ2-2	CASSWPIRQGKTSLPGELFF	TGCGCCAGCAGCTGGCCGATCCGACAGGGCAAAACATCTCTCCCCGGGGAGCTGTTTTTT
-	TRBV4-2	-	TRBJ2-7	CASSQRLGGSYEQYF	TGTGCCAGCAGCCAACGACTCGGCGGCTCCTACGAGCAGTACTTC
few	TRBV25-1	-	TRBJ2-3	CASSEDQSTDTQYF	TGTGCCAGCAGTGAAGATCAGAGCACAGATACGCAGTATTTT
few	TRBV20-1	-	TRBJ1-5	CSAKRGEGVSNQPQHF	TGCAGTGCTAAACGGGGAGAGGGAGTGAGCAATCAGCCCCAGCATTTT
-	TRBV6-1	-	TRBJ1-1	CASRSGGEGTEAFF	TGTGCCAGCAGATCGGGGGGAGAGGGAACTGAAGCTTTCTTT
-	TRBV5-1	TRBD1	TRBJ2-1	CASSVGDRSGDEQFF	TGCGCCAGCAGCGTCGGGGACAGGTCCGGGGATGAGCAGTTCTTC
-	TRBV15	-	TRBJ2-7	CATSRRVDPYEQYF	TGTGCCACCAGCCGGCGGGTTGATCCCTACGAGCAGTACTTC
-	TRBV28	TRBD1	TRBJ2-5	CASSPPRGSTETQYF	TGTGCCAGCAGCCCGCCCAGGGGGAGTACGGAGACCCAGTACTTC
few	TRBV28	TRBD2	TRBJ2-1	CASNALAGGRNEQFF	TGTGCCAGCAATGCCCTAGCGGGAGGGCGTAATGAGCAGTTCTTC
few	TRBV15	-	TRBJ2-3	CATSMAPGFTDTQYF	TGTGCCACCAGCATGGCCCCAGGATTCACAGATACGCAGTATTTT
few	TRBV10-2	TRBD2	TRBJ2-7	CASKIAGSYEQYF	TGCGCCAGCAAAATAGCGGGATCCTACGAGCAGTACTTC
-	TRBV6-1	-	TRBJ1-1	CASSTKGRTEAFF	TGTGCCAGCAGCACAAAAGGGAGGACTGAAGCTTTCTTT
few	TRBV6-2/TRBV6-3	TRBD2	TRBJ2-7	CASTGLAGVAEQYF	TGTGCCAGCACCGGGCTAGCGGGAGTCGCCGAGCAGTACTTC
many	TRBV6-5	-	TRBJ2-7	CASSYAQGREQYF	TGTGCCAGCAGTTACGCCCAAGGACGCGAGCAGTACTTC
few	TRBV12-3/TRBV12-4	TRBD2	TRBJ2-1	CASSLSRGIYNEQFF	TGTGCCAGCAGTTTGTCGCGGGGGATTTACAATGAGCAGTTCTTC
few	TRBV3-1	-	TRBJ1-2	CASSQDYRGDYGYTF	TGTGCCAGCAGCCAAGATTACCGTGGTGACTATGGCTACACCTTC
-	TRBV20-1	TRBD1	TRBJ1-1	CSARVRTGITEAFF	TGCAGTGCTAGAGTTAGGACAGGGATTACTGAAGCTTTCTTT
-	TRBV18	-	TRBJ1-5	CASSPGVQEGQPQHF	TGTGCCAGCTCACCAGGTGTCCAGGAGGGCCAGCCCCAGCATTTT
-	TRBV6-1	-	TRBJ2-6	CASSSSPSGANVLTF	TGTGCCAGCAGCTCCAGTCCGTCTGGGGCCAACGTCCTGACTTTC
few	TRBV7-6	TRBD1	TRBJ1-5	CASSLAQGAGQPQHF	TGTGCCAGCAGCTTGGCACAGGGGGCTGGGCAGCCCCAGCATTTT